This TCR beta chain is drawn from a study of blood T cell repertoires in COVID-19. About the research overall: Sites across the United States, Italy and Spain contributed samples from acute and convalescent COVID-19. T cells, B-cell-depleted T cells, or PBMCs provided the cDNA or gDNA that served as material.

The V end lost 3 bases, the J end lost 6 bases, and 9 bases lay between the germline ends. In germline, CDR1 is KGHSH, CDR2 LQKENI. This CDR3 comprises 14 residues. Original handling: By means of reference gene primer amplification, nucleated cell counts were estimated. Produced via immunoSEQ multiplex PCR; TCRdb's table is partial and in-frame only. The V and J calls and the clone size are those of that table, but D and trimming were determined from the DNA. The sample shows about 250,000 clones, roughly 86% of them seen only once. The clonotype originates from a woman aged 60-75 years who had recovered from COVID-19. Source material: peripheral blood. The chain employs TRBV18 and TRBJ1-6, with D perhaps TRBD1 (6 bases). CDR3 sequence: CASSPLQGNSPLHF. CDR3 DNA: TGTGCCAGCTCACCTCTACAGGGTAATTCACCCCTCCACTTT.